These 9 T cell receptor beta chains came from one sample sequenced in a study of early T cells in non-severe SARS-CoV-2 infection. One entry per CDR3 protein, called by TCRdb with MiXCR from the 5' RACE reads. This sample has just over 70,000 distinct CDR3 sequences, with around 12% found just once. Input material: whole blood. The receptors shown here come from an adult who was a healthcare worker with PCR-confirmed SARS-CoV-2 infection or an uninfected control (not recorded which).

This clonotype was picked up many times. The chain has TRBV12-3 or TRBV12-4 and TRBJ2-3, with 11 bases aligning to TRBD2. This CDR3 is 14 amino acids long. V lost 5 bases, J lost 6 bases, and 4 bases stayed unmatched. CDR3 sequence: CASSLSGRDDTQYF. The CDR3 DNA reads TGTGCCAGCAGTCTTAGCGGGAGGGATGATACGCAGTATTTT.

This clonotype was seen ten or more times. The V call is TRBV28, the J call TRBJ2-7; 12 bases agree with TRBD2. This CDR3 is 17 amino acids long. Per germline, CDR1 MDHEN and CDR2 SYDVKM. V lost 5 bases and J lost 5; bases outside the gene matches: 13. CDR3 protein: CASSTWTSGIRYHEQYF. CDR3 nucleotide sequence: TGTGCCAGCAGTACCTGGACTAGCGGGATTAGGTACCACGAGCAGTACTTC.

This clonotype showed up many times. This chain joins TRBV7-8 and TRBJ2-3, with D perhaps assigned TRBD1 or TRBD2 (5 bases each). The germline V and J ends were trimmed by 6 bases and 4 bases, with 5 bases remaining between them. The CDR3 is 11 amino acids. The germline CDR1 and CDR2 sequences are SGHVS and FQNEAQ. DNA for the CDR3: TGTGCCAGCAGGGGGGCAGATACGCAGTATTTT. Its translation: CASRGADTQYF.

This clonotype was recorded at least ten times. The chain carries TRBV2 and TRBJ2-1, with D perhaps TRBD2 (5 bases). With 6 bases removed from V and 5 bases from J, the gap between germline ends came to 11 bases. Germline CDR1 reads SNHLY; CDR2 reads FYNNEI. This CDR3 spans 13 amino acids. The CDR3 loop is CASSPTGNNEQFF. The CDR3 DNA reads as TGTGCCAGCAGCCCGACGGGGAACAATGAGCAGTTCTTC.

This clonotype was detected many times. The DNA for the CDR3 is TGCAGTGCTAGAGAGACCAGAGACAGGGGCTACAATGAGCAGTTCTTC. Protein product: CSARETRDRGYNEQFF. The chain employs TRBV20-1 and TRBJ2-1, with 8 positions matching TRBD1. This CDR3 contains 16 residues. Germline V gene sequence: CDR1 DFQATT, CDR2 SNEGSKA (reference sequence). V was pared by 0 bases and J by 3 bases, with 7 bases of the junction left unmatched.

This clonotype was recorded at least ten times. CDR3: CASSLVLPRGTQYF. CDR3 coding DNA: TGTGCCAGCAGCCTGGTTCTCCCCAGAGGTACGCAGTATTTT. The chain has TRBV5-6 and TRBJ2-3; D remains ambiguous. V lost 4 bases and J 8 bases, leaving 17 bases between the germline ends. In germline, CDR1 is SGHDT, CDR2 YYEEEE. The CDR3 is made up of 14 amino acids. Full variable domain (missing parts from reference TRBV5-6 and TRBJ2-3): DAGVTQSPTHLIKTRGQQVTLRCSPKSGHDTVSWYQQALGQGPQFIFQYYEEEERQRGNFPDRFSGHQFPNYSSELNVNALLLGDSALYLCASSLVLPRGTQYFGPGTRLTVL.

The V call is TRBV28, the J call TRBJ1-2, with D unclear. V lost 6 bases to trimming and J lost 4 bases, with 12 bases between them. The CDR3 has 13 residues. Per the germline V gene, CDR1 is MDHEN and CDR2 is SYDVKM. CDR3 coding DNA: TGTGCCAGCAGCCGCAGCGAACCCTATGGCTACACCTTC. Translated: CASSRSEPYGYTF.

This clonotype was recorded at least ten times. CDR3 protein: CASSLPALGETQYF. Written as DNA, the CDR3 is TGTGCCAGCAGCTTACCAGCCCTGGGGGAGACCCAGTACTTC. V usage is TRBV5-5 and J usage is TRBJ2-5; D not certain. Germline assignment: CDR1 SGHKS and CDR2 YYEKEE (reference sequence). This CDR3 region has 14 residues. Trimming shortened V by 2 bases and J by 5 bases, and 13 bases separated the two germline ends.

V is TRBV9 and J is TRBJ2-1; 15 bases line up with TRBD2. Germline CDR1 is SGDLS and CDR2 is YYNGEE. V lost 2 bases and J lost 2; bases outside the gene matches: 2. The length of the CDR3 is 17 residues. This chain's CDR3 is CASSVRTSGGAYNEQFF. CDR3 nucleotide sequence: TGTGCCAGCAGCGTCCGGACTAGCGGGGGGGCCTACAATGAGCAGTTCTTC.